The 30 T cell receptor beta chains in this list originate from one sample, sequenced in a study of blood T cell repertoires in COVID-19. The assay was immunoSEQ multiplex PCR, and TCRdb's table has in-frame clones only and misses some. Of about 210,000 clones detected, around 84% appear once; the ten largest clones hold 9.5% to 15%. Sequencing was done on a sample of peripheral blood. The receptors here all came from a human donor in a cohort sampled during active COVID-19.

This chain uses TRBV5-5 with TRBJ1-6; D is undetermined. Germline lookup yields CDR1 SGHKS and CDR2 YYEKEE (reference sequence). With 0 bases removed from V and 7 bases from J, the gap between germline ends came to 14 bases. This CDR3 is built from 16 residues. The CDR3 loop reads CASSLGANVLNSPLHF. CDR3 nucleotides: TGTGCCAGCAGCTTGGGAGCCAACGTTTTGAATTCACCCCTCCACTTT.

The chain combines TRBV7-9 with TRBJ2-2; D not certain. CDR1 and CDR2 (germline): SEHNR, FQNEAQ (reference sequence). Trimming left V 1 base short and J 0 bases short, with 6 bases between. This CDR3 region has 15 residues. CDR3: CASSLGPANTGELFF. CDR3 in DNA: TGTGCCAGCAGCTTAGGCCCGGCGAACACCGGGGAGCTGTTTTTT.

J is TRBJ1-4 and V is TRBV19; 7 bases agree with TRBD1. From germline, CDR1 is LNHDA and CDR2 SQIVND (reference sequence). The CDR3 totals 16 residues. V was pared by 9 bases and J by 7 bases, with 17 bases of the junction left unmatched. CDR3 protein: CASGSNVRQGFEKLFF. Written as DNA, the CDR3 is TGTGCCAGCGGCTCAAACGTGCGACAGGGTTTTGAAAAACTGTTTTTT.

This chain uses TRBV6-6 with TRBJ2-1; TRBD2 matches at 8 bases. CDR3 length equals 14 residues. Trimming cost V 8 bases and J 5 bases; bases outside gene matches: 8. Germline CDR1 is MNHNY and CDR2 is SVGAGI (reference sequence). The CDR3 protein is CASGKRENNNEQFF. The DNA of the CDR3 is TGTGCCAGCGGAAAGCGGGAGAATAACAATGAGCAGTTCTTC.

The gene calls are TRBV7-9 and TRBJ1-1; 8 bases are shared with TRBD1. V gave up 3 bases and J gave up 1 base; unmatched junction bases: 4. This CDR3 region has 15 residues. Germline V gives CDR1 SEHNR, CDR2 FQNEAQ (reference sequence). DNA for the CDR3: TGTGCCAGCAGCTTCGCCGGGACAGGGAACACTGAAGCTTTCTTT. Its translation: CASSFAGTGNTEAFF.

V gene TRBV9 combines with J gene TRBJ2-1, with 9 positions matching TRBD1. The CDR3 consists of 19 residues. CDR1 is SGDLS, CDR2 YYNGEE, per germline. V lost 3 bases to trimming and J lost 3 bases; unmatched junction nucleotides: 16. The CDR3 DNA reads TGTGCCAGCAGCGGGTGGAGCACCATCGGGACAGGGAACTACAATGAGCAGTTCTTC. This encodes CASSGWSTIGTGNYNEQFF.

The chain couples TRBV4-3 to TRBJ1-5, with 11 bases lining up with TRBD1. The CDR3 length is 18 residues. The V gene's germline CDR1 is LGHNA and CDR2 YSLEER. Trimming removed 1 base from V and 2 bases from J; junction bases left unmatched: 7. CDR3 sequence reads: CASSQAWGQGVGNQPQHF. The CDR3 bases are TGCGCCAGCAGCCAAGCCTGGGGACAGGGGGTAGGCAATCAGCCCCAGCATTTT.

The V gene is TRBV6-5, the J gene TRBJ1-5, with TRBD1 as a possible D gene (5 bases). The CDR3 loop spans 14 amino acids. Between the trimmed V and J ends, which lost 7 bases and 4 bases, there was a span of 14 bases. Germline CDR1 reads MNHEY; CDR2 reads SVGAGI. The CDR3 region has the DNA TGTGCCAGCACATCGTCACAGGCAAATCAGCCCCAGCATTTT. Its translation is CASTSSQANQPQHF.

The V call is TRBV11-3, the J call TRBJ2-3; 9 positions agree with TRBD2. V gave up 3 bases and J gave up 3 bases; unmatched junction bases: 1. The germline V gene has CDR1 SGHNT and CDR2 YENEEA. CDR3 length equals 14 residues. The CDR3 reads CASSFSGRTDTQYF. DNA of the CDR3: TGTGCCAGCAGCTTTAGCGGGAGAACAGATACGCAGTATTTT.

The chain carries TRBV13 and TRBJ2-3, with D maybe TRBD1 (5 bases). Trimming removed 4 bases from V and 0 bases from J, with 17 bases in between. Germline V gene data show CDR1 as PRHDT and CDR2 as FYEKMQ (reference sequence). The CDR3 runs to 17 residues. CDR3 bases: TGTGCCAGCAGCTCGAAAACAGGAACCCACAGCACAGATACGCAGTATTTT. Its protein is CASSSKTGTHSTDTQYF.

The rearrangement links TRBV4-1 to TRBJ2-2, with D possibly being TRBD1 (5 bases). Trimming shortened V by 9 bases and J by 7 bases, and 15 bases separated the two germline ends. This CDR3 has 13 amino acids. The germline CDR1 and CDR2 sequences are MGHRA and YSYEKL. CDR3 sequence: CASSRRADGELFF. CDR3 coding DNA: TGCGCCAGTTCCCGCAGGGCCGACGGGGAGCTGTTTTTT.

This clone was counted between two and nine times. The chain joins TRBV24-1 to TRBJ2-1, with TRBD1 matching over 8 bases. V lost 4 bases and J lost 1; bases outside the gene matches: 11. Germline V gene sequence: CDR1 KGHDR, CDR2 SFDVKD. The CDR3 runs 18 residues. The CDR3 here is CATSDAVSGGASYNEQFF. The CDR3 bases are TGTGCCACCAGTGACGCCGTCTCAGGGGGCGCGTCCTACAATGAGCAGTTCTTC.

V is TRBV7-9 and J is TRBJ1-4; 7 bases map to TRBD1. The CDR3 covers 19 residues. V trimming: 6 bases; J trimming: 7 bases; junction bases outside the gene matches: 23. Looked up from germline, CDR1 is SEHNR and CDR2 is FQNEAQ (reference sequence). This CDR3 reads CASRHNLQARQGAGEKLFF. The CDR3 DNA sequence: TGTGCCAGCAGGCATAATTTGCAGGCGCGACAGGGAGCAGGTGAAAAACTGTTTTTT.

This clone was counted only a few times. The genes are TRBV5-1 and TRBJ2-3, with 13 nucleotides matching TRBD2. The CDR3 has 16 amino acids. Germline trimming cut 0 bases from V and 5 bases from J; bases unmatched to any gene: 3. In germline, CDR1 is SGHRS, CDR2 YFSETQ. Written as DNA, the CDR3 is TGCGCCAGCAGCTTGGAACTAGCGGGAGGGCAAGATACGCAGTATTTT. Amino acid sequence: CASSLELAGGQDTQYF.

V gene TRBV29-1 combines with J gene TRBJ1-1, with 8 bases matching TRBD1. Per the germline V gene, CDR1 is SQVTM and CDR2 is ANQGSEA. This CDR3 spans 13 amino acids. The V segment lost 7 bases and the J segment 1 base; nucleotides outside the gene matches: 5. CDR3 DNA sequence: TGCAGCGGACAGGGGCTAACGAACACTGAAGCTTTCTTT. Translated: CSGQGLTNTEAFF.

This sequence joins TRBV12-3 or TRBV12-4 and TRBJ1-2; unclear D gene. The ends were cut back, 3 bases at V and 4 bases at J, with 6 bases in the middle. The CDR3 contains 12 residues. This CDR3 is CASSFSLYGYTF. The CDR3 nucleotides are TGTGCCAGCAGTTTCTCCCTCTATGGCTACACCTTC.

The CDR3 spells CASSMLRGGQGPSKNTQYF. CDR3 nucleotide sequence: TGTGCCAGTAGTATGCTCAGAGGGGGACAGGGTCCTTCCAAGAATACGCAGTATTTT. The chain combines TRBV19 with TRBJ2-3; TRBD1 aligns across 9 bases. The V gene's germline CDR1 is LNHDA and CDR2 SQIVND (reference sequence). The CDR3 totals 19 residues. V trimming: 3 bases; J trimming: 7 bases; junction bases outside the gene matches: 20.

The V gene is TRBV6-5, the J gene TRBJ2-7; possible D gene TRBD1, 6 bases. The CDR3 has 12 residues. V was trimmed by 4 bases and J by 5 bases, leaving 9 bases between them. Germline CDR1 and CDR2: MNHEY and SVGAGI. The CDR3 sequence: CASSSGQNEQYF. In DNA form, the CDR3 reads TGTGCCAGCAGTTCCGGACAGAACGAGCAGTACTTC.

CDR3 nucleotide sequence: TGTGCCAGCAGGTCGACAGGGGCAAACGAAAAACTGTTTTTT. Protein sequence: CASRSTGANEKLFF. The chain recombines TRBV5-4 with TRBJ1-4, with 8 bases aligning to TRBD1. The CDR3 sequence is 14 residues long. With V trimmed by 5 bases and J by 8 bases, 8 bases remained unmatched. The germline gives CDR1 SGHNT, CDR2 YYREEE (reference sequence).

The CDR3 bases are TGTGCCAGCAGTTACCGGCTAGCGGGGAACACCGGGGAGCTGTTTTTT. Translated: CASSYRLAGNTGELFF. The V and J genes are TRBV6-6 and TRBJ2-2, with TRBD2 matching over 8 bases. The V and J ends lost 2 bases and 1 base, in that order; junction bases with no gene match: 3. Germline CDR1 MNHNY, CDR2 SVGAGI (reference sequence). The CDR3 covers 16 residues.

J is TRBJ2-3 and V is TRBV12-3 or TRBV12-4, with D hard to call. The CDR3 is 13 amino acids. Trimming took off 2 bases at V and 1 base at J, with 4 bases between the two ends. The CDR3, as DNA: TGTGCCAGCAGTTTATCCGGCACAGATACGCAGTATTTT. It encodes CASSLSGTDTQYF.

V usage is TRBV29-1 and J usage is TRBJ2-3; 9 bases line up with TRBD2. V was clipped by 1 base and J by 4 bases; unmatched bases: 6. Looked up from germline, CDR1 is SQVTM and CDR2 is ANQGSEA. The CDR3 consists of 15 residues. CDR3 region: CSVEGLREGPDTQYF. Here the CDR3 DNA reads TGCAGCGTTGAAGGTCTGCGGGAGGGCCCAGATACGCAGTATTTT.

CDR3 sequence reads: CASRGGGTGELFF. In DNA, the CDR3 is TGTGCCAGCAGAGGGGGGGGAACCGGGGAGCTGTTTTTT. The V gene is TRBV12-3 or TRBV12-4, the J gene TRBJ2-2; weak D call: TRBD2 (7 bases). Trimming stripped 6 bases from V and 5 bases from J, with 10 bases between. CDR3 length: 13 amino acids.

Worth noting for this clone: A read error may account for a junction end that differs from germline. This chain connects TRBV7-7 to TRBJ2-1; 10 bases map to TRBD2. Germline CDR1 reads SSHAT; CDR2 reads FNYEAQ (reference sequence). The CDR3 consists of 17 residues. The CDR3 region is CASSLRVGLAADNEQFF. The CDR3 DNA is TGTGCTAGCAGCCTTAGAGTTGGACTAGCGGCCGACAATGAGCAGTTCTTC.

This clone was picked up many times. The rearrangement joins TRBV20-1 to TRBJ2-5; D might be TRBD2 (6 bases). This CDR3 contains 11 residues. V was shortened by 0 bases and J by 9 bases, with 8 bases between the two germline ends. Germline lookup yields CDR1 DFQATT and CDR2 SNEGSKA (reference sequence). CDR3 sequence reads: CSARDRRAQYF. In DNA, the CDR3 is TGCAGTGCTAGAGATAGGAGGGCCCAGTACTTC.

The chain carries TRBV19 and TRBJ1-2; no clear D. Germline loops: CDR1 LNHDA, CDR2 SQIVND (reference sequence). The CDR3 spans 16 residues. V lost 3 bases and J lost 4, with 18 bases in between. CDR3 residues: CASSISVREMAYGYTF. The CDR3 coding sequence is TGTGCCAGTAGTATCTCCGTGAGGGAGATGGCCTATGGCTACACCTTC.

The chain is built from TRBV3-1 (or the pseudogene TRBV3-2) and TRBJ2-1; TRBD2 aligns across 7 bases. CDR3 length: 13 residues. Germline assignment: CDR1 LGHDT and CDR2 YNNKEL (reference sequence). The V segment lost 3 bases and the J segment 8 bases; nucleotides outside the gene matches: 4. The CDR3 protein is CASSQGRGHEQFF. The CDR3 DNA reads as TGTGCCAGCAGCCAGGGGAGGGGACATGAGCAGTTCTTC.

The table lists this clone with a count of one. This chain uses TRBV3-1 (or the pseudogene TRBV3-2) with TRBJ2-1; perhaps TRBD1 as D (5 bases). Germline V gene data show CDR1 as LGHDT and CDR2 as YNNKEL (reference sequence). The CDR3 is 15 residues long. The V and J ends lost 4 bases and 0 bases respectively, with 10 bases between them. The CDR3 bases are TGTGCCAGCAGCCTAGGACATTCCTCCTACAATGAGCAGTTCTTC. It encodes CASSLGHSSYNEQFF.

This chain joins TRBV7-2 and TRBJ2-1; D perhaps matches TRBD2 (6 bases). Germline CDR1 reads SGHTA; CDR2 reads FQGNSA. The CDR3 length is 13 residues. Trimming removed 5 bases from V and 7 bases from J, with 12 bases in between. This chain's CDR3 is CASSRLGRNEQFF. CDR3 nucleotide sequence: TGTGCCAGCAGCCGACTAGGGAGGAATGAGCAGTTCTTC.

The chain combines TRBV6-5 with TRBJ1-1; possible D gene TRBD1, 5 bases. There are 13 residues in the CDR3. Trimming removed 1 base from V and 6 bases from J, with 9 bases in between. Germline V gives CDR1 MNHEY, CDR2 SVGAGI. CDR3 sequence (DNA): TGTGCCAGCAGTTACTTGGGGGGGGCTGAAGCTTTCTTT. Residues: CASSYLGGAEAFF.